This record looks at one TCR beta chain sequence and its context. The CDR3 extends over 14 amino acids. V was pared by 3 bases and J by 9 bases, with 15 bases between. Germline V gives CDR1 MDHEN, CDR2 SYDVKM. Generated by immunoSEQ multiplex PCR, the TCRdb table keeps only in-frame clones and is missing some. In the table there are fewer than 130,000 clones, roughly 90% of which are singletons. This sample was taken from a study of T cell responses to AZD1222 COVID-19 vaccine. The chain employs TRBV28 and TRBJ2-4; D perhaps matches TRBD1 (5 bases). The source of this sequence is an adult who received the AZD1222 COVID-19 vaccine. The sample was peripheral blood, taken 28 days after the second AZD1222 dose. Written as DNA, the CDR3 is TGTGCCAGCAGTTTTCAAGGGGCGCGAGTCATTCAGTACTTC. Its protein is CASSFQGARVIQYF.